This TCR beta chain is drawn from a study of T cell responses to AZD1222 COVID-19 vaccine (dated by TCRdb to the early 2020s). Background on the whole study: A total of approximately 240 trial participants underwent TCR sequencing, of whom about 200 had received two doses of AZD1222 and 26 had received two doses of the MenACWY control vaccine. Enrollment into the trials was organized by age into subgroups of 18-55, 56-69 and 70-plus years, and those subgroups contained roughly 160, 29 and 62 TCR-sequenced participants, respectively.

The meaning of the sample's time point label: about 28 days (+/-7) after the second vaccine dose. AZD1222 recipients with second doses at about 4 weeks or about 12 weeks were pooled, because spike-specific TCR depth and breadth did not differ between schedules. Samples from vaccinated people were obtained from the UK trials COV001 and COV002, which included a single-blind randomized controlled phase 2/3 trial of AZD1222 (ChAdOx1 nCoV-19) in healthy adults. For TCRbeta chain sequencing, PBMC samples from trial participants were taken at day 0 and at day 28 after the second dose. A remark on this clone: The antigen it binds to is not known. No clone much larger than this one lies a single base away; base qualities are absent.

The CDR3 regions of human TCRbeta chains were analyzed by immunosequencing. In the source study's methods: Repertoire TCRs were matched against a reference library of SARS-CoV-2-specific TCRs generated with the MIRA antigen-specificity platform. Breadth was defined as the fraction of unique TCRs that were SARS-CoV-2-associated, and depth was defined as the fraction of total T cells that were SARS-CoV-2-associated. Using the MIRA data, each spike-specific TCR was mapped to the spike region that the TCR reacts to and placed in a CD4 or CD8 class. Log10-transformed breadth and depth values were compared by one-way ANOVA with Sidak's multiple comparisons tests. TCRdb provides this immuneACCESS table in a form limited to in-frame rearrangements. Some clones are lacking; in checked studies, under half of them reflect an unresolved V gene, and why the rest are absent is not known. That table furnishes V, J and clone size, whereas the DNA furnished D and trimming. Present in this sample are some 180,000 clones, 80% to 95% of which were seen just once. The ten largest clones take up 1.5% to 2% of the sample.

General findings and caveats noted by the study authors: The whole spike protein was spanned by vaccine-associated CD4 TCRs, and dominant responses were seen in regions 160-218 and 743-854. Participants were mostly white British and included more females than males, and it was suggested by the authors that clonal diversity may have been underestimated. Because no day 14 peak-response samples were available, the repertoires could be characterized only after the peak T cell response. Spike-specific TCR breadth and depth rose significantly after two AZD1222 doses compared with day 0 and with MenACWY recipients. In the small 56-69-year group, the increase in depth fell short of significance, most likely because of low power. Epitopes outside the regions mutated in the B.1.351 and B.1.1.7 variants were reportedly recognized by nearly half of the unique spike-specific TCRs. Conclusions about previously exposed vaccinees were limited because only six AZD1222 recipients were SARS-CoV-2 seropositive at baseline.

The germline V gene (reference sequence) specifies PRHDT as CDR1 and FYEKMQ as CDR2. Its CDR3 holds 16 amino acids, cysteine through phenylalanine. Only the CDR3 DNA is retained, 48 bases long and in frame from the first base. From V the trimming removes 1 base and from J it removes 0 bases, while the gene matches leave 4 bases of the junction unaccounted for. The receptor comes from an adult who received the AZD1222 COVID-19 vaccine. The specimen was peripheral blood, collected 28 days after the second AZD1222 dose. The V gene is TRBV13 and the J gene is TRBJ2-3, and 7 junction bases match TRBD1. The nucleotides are TGTGCCAGCAGCTTAGAAGGGGGCGTCAGCACAGATACGCAGTATTTT. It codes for CASSLEGGVSTDTQYF.